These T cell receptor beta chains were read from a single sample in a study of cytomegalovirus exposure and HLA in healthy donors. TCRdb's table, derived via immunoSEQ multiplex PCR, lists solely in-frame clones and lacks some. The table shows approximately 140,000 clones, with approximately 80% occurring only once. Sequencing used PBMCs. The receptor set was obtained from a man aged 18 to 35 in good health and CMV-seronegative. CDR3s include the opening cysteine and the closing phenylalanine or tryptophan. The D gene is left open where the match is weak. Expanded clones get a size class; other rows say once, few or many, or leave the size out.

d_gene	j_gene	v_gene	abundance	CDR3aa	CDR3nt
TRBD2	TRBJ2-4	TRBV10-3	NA	CATSGRGTLAKNIQYF	TGTGCCACGAGCGGGAGGGGGACGCTAGCCAAAAACATTCAGTACTTC
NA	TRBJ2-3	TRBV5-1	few	CASRSPDFRSTDTQYF	TGCGCCAGCAGATCTCCTGACTTCCGTAGCACAGATACGCAGTATTTT
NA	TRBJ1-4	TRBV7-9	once	CASTLGNEKLFF	TGTGCCAGCACCCTCGGTAATGAAAAACTGTTTTTT
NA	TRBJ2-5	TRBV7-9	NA	CASSLGGYQETQYF	TGTGCCAGCAGCTTGGGGGGATACCAAGAGACCCAGTACTTC
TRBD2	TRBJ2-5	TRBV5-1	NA	CASSPTGLDRETQYF	TGCGCCAGCAGCCCGACGGGACTAGACCGAGAGACCCAGTACTTC
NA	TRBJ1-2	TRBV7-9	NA	CASSEGGSGYTF	TGTGCCAGCAGCGAGGGTGGGTCTGGCTACACCTTC
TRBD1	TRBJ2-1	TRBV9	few	CASSSRGGTGLDNEQFF	TGTGCCAGCAGCTCCCGAGGGGGGACAGGGTTGGACAATGAGCAGTTCTTC
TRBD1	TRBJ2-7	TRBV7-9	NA	CASSSLRSDRAPVSYEQYF	TGTGCCAGCAGCTCCCTCCGGTCGGACAGGGCCCCTGTCTCCTACGAGCAGTACTTC
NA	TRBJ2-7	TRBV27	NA	CASSFPRTGSYEQYF	TGTGCCAGCAGTTTTCCACGTACGGGATCCTACGAGCAGTACTTC
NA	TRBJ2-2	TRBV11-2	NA	CASSLLPGTGELFF	TGTGCCAGCAGCTTATTACCAGGCACCGGGGAGCTGTTTTTT
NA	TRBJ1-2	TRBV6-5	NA	CASSLQGYYGYTF	TGTGCCAGCAGCCTACAGGGTTACTATGGCTACACCTTC
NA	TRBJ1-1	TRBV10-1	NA	CASTPGGRGRSMNTEAFF	TGCGCCAGCACCCCGGGGGGCAGGGGTCGGTCGATGAACACTGAAGCTTTCTTT
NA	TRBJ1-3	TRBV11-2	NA	CASSSLRRDGKIGNTIYF	TGTGCCAGCAGCTCTCTCAGACGCGACGGGAAGATAGGAAACACCATATATTTT
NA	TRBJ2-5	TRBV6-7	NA	CASSTCSAPLGMNYF	TGTGCCAGCAGTACCTGTTCAGCACCCCTCGGGATGAATTACTTC
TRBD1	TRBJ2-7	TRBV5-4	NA	CASSWWLGTGDEQYF	TGTGCCAGCAGCTGGTGGTTGGGGACAGGTGACGAGCAGTACTTC
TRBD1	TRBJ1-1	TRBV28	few	CASFPGGAITEAFF	TGTGCCAGCTTCCCAGGGGGCGCGATCACTGAAGCTTTCTTT
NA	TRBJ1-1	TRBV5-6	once	CASSLGFGQMVTEAFF	TGTGCCAGCAGCTTGGGGTTCGGACAGATGGTAACTGAAGCTTTCTTT
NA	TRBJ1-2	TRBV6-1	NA	CASSEGVREHGYTF	TGTGCCAGCAGTGAAGGGGTTAGGGAGCATGGCTACACCTTC
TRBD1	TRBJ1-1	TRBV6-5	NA	CASSGQGGNTEAFF	TGTGCCAGCAGTGGACAGGGCGGGAACACTGAAGCTTTCTTT
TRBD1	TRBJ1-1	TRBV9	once	CASSVGDRGLNTEAFF	TGTGCCAGCAGCGTAGGGGACAGGGGGCTGAACACTGAAGCTTTCTTT
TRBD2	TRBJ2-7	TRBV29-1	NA	CSVAGGSGEQYF	TGCAGCGTTGCCGGGGGGTCCGGCGAGCAGTACTTC
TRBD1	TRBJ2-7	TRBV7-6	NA	CASSFDLGTGIYEQYF	TGTGCCAGCAGCTTTGACCTGGGGACAGGGATATACGAGCAGTACTTC
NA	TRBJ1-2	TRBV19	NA	CASSSSQGSYGYTF	TGTGCCAGTAGTTCGTCACAGGGATCTTACGGCTACACCTTC
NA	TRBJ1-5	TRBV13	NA	CASSLRQSNQPQHF	TGTGCCAGCAGTCTAAGACAGAGCAATCAGCCCCAGCATTTT